This TCR beta chain was captured by sequencing in a study of OX40 agonist ivuxolimab in advanced cancers. Study context: Administration of intravenous ivuxolimab to patients occurred every 2 weeks at 0.01 to 10 mg/kg. Study findings and constraints: In CD8+ T cells, expanded clones were on average more numerous than in CD4+. Both CD4+ and CD8+ T cell populations in blood had undergone clonal expansion by week 6 at 0.1 to 3.0 mg/kg.

The table came from immunoSEQ multiplex PCR; TCRdb's copy has only in-frame clones and leaves some out. This table holds 25,000 to 35,000 clones, 75% to 90% found once. On this clone: Its antigen is not known.

This CDR3 region has 13 residues. Germline-derived CDR1 and CDR2 are SGDLS and YYNGEE. The V gene end was trimmed by 3 bases and the J gene end by 5 bases; junction bases not matched to a gene: 4. The starting material was CD4+ or CD8+ T cells sorted from blood, obtained in a trial of the OX40 agonist ivuxolimab. The J gene is TRBJ2-7, the V gene TRBV9; 8 nucleotides align to TRBD1. The sequence came from an adult with an advanced solid tumor such as melanoma, head and neck, liver or kidney cancer. The CDR3 DNA is TGTGCCAGCAGCGCAGGGGGCCTGAACGAGCAGTACTTC. Its protein product is CASSAGGLNEQYF. Together with reference TRBV9 and TRBJ2-7, the CDR3 gives the full variable domain: DSGVTQTPKHLITATGQRVTLRCSPRSGDLSVYWYQQSLDQGLQFLIQYYNGEERAKGNILERFSAQQFPDLHSELNLSSLELGDSALYFCASSAGGLNEQYFGPGTRLTVT.